Listed below are T cell receptor beta chains from one sample, sequenced in a study of T cell changes during pregnancy in multiple sclerosis. Using immunoSEQ multiplex PCR, the repertoire was profiled, and TCRdb retains in-frame clones only, with some absent. In the table there are 99,000 or so clones, 93% of which are singletons. The sequencing here drew on peripheral blood, taken after pregnancy. All receptors come from a female donor with multiple sclerosis, enrolled in a pregnancy study. Both conserved end residues are part of each CDR3. A D gene is named only where the DNA matches it firmly.

d_gene: .; v_gene: TRBV30; len: 18; CDR3aa: CAWSPPDGALSSNQPQHF
d_gene: TRBD1; v_gene: TRBV13; len: 15; CDR3aa: CASSVGTGANYGYTF
d_gene: TRBD1; v_gene: TRBV10-3; len: 17; CDR3aa: CAISGGDRVRWTDTQYF
d_gene: TRBD2; v_gene: TRBV6-6; len: 15; CDR3aa: CASALAGGPYNEQFF
d_gene: .; v_gene: TRBV11-3; len: 16; CDR3aa: CASSLSTGTNTGELFF
d_gene: TRBD1; v_gene: TRBV4-1; len: 19; CDR3aa: CASSQGVPGQAGGNTEAFF
d_gene: .; v_gene: TRBV25-1; len: 14; CDR3aa: CASSPGSGKNIQYF
d_gene: .; v_gene: TRBV6-1; len: 13; CDR3aa: CASSPPPLGEQYF
d_gene: .; v_gene: TRBV27; len: 13; CDR3aa: CASSLRAPDTQYF
d_gene: TRBD2; v_gene: TRBV2; len: 16; CDR3aa: CATATSGVSSYNEQFF
d_gene: TRBD1; v_gene: TRBV7-9; len: 15; CDR3aa: CASSPPGQGYNEQFF
d_gene: .; v_gene: TRBV13; len: 13; CDR3aa: CASSPTGPYEQYF
d_gene: .; v_gene: TRBV27; len: 13; CDR3aa: CASTSGLANEQFF
d_gene: TRBD2; v_gene: TRBV7-2; len: 16; CDR3aa: CASWGLAGGPSYEQYF
d_gene: .; v_gene: TRBV9; len: 17; CDR3aa: CASSGPGRDGDTGELFF
d_gene: .; v_gene: TRBV25-1; len: 13; CDR3aa: CASSEWGDEKLFF
d_gene: .; v_gene: TRBV7-2; len: 17; CDR3aa: CASSPRPVSVVNTEAFF
d_gene: .; v_gene: TRBV4-1; len: 14; CDR3aa: CASSQAQGTTEAFF
d_gene: .; v_gene: TRBV21-1; len: 16; CDR3aa: CASSKTRDRDTGELFF
d_gene: TRBD1; v_gene: TRBV5-4; len: 15; CDR3aa: CASSLFGQGDTEAFF
d_gene: .; v_gene: TRBV28; len: 17; CDR3aa: CASSLFPSRTLSVGYTF
d_gene: TRBD1; v_gene: TRBV5-1; len: 14; CDR3aa: CASSPGTGGEKLFF
d_gene: .; v_gene: TRBV27; len: 14; CDR3aa: CASSGESSYNEQFF
d_gene: TRBD2; v_gene: TRBV11-2; len: 18; CDR3aa: CASTLIGTPGLAVDEQYF
d_gene: TRBD2; v_gene: TRBV7-2; len: 17; CDR3aa: CASSRREGLAVWNEQFF
d_gene: .; v_gene: TRBV4-1; len: 17; CDR3aa: CASSQESGEGPGSEAFF
d_gene: TRBD2; v_gene: TRBV5-1; len: 16; CDR3aa: CASSLAAGVYTGELFF
d_gene: TRBD1; v_gene: TRBV7-8; len: 18; CDR3aa: CASSRGIAGQGTYYEQYF
d_gene: TRBD1; v_gene: TRBV13; len: 15; CDR3aa: CASSSRDRGLREQYF
d_gene: .; v_gene: TRBV6-5; len: 15; CDR3aa: CASRIQGSRYNEQFF
d_gene: TRBD1; v_gene: TRBV5-8; len: 14; CDR3aa: CASSAGQGIDEQYF
d_gene: .; v_gene: TRBV7-8; len: 15; CDR3aa: CASSLARVSYNEQFF
d_gene: TRBD1; v_gene: TRBV5-4; len: 16; CDR3aa: CASSRTPGQGAYEQYF
d_gene: TRBD2; v_gene: TRBV7-6; len: 15; CDR3aa: CASSRMLAGAYEQYF
d_gene: .; v_gene: TRBV4-1; len: 15; CDR3aa: CASSQDRASFEELFF
d_gene: .; v_gene: TRBV18; len: 12; CDR3aa: CASSQERAEAFF
d_gene: .; v_gene: TRBV27; len: 14; CDR3aa: CASSPLSVGYGYTF
d_gene: TRBD1; v_gene: TRBV11-2; len: 15; CDR3aa: CASRSQGASTGELFF
d_gene: .; v_gene: TRBV30; len: 15; CDR3aa: CAWSVHDRNYNEQFF
d_gene: .; v_gene: TRBV4-1; len: 16; CDR3aa: CASSQEIRVSYNEQFF
d_gene: .; v_gene: TRBV10-3; len: 20; CDR3aa: CAISDRGNGRVFSGANVLTF
d_gene: TRBD1; v_gene: TRBV19; len: 12; CDR3aa: CASAGGSQPQHF
d_gene: TRBD1; v_gene: TRBV5-5; len: 14; CDR3aa: CASSLDGTGGEAFF
d_gene: TRBD1; v_gene: TRBV27; len: 17; CDR3aa: CASSTSPGQGAVFGYTF
d_gene: .; v_gene: TRBV10-3; len: 15; CDR3aa: CAISPDYELYNEQFF
d_gene: .; v_gene: TRBV19; len: 16; CDR3aa: CATVPETGRVNEKLFF
d_gene: TRBD2; v_gene: TRBV7-8; len: 18; CDR3aa: CASSLGSVAGGPYNEQFF
d_gene: .; v_gene: TRBV13; len: 12; CDR3aa: CASSLLLRGYTF